Detailed here is one TCR beta chain. Preparing the TCRbeta library involved the use of unique molecular identifiers. TCRdb reprocessed the PCR reads via MiXCR and lists one record per CDR3 protein. The data contain roughly 200,000 distinct CDR3 sequences, about 6.8% of them singletons. These data come from a study of T-cell reconstitution after alpha-beta-depleted transplantation in children. The CDR3 contains 14 residues. V shed 1 base, J shed 5 bases, and the junction held 6 bases outside the gene matches. Germline V gene data show CDR1 as GTSNPN and CDR2 as SVGIG (reference sequence). The V gene is TRBV30, the J gene TRBJ2-7; 9 bases align to TRBD1. This material consisted of PBMCs from the stem cell graft donor, taken from the stem cell graft. The TCR sequence derives from a human donor who donated a stem cell graft to a child with Wiskott-Aldrich syndrome. The CDR3 nucleotides read TGTGCCTGGAGTGATGGACAGGGGAGAAACGAGCAGTACTTC. As protein: CAWSDGQGRNEQYF.